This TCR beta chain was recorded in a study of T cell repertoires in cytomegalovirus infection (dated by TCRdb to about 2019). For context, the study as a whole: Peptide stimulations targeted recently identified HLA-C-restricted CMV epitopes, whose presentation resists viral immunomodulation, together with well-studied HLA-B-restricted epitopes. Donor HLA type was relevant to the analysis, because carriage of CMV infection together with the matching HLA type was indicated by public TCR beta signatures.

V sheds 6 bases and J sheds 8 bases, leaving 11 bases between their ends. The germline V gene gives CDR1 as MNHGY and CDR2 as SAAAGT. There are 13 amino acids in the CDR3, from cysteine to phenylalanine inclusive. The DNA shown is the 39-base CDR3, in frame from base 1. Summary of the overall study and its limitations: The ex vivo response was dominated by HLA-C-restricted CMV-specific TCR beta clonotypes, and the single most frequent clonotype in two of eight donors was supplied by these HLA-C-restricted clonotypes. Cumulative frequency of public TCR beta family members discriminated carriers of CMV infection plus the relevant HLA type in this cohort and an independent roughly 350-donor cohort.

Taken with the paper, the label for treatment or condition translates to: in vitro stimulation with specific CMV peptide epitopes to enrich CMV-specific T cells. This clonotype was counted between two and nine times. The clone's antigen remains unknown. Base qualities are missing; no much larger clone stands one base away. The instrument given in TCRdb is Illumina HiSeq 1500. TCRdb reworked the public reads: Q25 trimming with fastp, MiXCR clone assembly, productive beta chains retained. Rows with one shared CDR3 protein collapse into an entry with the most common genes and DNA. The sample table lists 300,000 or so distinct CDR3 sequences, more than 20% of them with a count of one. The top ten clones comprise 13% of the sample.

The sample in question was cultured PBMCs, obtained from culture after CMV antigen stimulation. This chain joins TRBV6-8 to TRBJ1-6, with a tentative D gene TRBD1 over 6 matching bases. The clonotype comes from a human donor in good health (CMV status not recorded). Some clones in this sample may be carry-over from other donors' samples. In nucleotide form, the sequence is TGTGCCAGCAGGCCCTACAGGGATTCACCCCTCCACTTT. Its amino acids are CASRPYRDSPLHF.